Given below is one TCR beta chain in context. What it recognizes is unknown. These data originate in a study of T cell responses to AZD1222 COVID-19 vaccine. Only in-frame clones appear in the TCRdb table, and some are missing; sequencing was by immunoSEQ multiplex PCR. In the table there are 150,000 to 200,000 clones, 85% to 95% of which are singletons. CDR1 LGHDT and CDR2 YNNKEL come from the germline V gene (reference sequence). This CDR3 comprises 16 residues. V lost 1 base and J 0 bases, leaving 7 bases between the germline ends. Broader study findings: All repertoire sampling was performed exclusively after the peak T cell response.

This TCR was sampled from an adult in good health. The rearrangement links TRBV3-1 (or the pseudogene TRBV3-2) to TRBJ2-6, with D unclear. Sequenced material: peripheral blood, taken on day 0 of AZD1222 vaccination. CDR3: CASSQGRGSGANVLTF. CDR3 in DNA: TGTGCCAGCAGCCAAGGTCGCGGCTCTGGGGCCAACGTCCTGACTTTC.